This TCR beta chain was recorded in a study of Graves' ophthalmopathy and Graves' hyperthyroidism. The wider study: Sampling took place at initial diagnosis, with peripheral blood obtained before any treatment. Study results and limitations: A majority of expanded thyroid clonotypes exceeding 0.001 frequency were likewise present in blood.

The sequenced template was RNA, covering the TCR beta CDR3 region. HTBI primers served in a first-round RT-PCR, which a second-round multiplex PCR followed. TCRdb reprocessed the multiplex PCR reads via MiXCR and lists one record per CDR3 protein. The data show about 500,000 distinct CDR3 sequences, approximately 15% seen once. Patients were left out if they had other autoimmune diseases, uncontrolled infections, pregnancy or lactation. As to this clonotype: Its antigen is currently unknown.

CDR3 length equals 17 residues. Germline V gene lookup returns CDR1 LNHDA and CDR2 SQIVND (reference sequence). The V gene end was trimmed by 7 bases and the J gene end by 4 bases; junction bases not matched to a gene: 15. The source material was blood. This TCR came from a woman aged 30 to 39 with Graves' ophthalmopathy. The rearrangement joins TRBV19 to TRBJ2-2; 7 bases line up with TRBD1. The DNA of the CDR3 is TGTGCCAGTATCCCGGACAGGCTTCAGTCCCTCACCGGGGAGCTGTTTTTT. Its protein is CASIPDRLQSLTGELFF.